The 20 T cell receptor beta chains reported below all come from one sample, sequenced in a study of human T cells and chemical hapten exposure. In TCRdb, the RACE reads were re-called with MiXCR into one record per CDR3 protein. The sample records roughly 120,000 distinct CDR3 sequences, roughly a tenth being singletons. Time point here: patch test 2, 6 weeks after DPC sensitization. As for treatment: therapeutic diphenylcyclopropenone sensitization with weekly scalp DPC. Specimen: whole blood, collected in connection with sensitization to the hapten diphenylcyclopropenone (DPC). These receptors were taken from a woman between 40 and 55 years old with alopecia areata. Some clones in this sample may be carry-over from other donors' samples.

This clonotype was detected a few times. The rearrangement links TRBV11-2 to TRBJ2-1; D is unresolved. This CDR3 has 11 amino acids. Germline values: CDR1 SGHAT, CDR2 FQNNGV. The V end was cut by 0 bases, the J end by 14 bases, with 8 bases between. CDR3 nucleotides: TGTGCCAGCAGCTTAGAAGGTATGAAGTTCTTC. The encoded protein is CASSLEGMKFF.

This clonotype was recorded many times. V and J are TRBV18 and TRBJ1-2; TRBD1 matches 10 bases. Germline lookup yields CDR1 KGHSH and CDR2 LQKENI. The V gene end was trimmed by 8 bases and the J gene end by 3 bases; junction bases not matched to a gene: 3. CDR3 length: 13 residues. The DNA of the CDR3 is TGTGCCAGCGGGGACAGGGGAGACTATGGCTACACCTTC. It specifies CASGDRGDYGYTF.

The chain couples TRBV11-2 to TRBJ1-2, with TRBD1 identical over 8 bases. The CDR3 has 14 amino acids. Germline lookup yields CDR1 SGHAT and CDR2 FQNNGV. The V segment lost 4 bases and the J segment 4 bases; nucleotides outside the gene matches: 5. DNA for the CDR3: TGTGCCAGCAGCTCACGACAGGGGAGCTATGGCTACACCTTC. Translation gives CASSSRQGSYGYTF.

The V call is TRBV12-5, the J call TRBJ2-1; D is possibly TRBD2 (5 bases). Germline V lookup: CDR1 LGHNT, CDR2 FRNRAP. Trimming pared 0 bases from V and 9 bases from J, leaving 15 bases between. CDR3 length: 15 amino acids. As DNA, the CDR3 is TGTGCTAGTGGTTTGGTACTTCCGGGGATGGGTGAGCAGTTCTTC. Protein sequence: CASGLVLPGMGEQFF. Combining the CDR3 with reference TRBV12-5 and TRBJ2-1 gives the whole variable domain DARVTQTPRHKVTEMGQEVTMRCQPILGHNTVFWYRQTMMQGLELLAYFRNRAPLDDSGMPKDRFSAEMPDATLATLKIQPSEPRDSAVYFCASGLVLPGMGEQFFGPGTRLTVL.

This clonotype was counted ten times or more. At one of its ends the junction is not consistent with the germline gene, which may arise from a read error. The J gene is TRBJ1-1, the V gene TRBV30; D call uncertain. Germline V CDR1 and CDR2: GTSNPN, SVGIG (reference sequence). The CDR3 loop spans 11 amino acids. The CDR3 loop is CASSSGQSAFF. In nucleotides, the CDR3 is TGTGCCTCGAGTAGCGGGCAATCGGCTTTCTTT.

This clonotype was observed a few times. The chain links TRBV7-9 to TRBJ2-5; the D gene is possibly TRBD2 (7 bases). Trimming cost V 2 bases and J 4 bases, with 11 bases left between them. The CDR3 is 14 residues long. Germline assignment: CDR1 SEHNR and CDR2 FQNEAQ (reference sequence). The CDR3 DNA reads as TGTGCCAGCAGCTTATTCGGGGGGCCAGAGACCCAGTACTTC. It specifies CASSLFGGPETQYF.

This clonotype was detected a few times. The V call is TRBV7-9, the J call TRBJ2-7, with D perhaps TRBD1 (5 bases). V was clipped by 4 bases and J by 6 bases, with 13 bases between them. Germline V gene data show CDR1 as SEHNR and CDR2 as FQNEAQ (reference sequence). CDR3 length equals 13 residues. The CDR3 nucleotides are TGTGCCAGCAGCTCCACTCCCAGGGTCGAGCAGTACTTC. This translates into CASSSTPRVEQYF.

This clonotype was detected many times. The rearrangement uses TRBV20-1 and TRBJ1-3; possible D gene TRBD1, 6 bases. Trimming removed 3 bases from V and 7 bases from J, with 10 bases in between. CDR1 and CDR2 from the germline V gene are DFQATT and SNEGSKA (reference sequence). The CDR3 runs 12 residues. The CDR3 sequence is CSASGQFNTIYF. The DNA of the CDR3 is TGCAGTGCTAGCGGACAGTTCAACACCATATATTTT.

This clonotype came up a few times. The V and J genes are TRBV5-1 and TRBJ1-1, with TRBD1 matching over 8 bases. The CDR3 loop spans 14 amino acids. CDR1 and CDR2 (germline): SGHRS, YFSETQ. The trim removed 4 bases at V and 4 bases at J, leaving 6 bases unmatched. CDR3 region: CASSPTGAGTEAFF. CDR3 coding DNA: TGCGCCAGCAGCCCGACAGGGGCTGGCACTGAAGCTTTCTTT.

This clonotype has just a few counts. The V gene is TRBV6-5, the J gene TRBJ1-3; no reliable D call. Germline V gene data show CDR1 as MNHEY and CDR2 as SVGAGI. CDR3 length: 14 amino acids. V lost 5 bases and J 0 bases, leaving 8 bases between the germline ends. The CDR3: CASSTLASGNTIYF. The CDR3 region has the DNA TGTGCCAGCAGTACGCTCGCCTCTGGAAACACCATATATTTT.

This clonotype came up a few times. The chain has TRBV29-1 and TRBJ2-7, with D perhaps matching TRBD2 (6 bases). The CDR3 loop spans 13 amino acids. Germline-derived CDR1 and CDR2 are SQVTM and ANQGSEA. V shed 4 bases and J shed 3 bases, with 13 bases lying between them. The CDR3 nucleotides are TGCAGCGTTGGGGAGGCTACGGACTACGAGCAGTACTTC. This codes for CSVGEATDYEQYF.

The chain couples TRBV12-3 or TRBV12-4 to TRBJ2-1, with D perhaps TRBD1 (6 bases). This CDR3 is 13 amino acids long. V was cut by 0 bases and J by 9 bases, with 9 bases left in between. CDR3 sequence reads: CASSLAGASEQFF. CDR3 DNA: TGTGCCAGCAGTTTAGCGGGGGCGAGTGAGCAGTTCTTC.

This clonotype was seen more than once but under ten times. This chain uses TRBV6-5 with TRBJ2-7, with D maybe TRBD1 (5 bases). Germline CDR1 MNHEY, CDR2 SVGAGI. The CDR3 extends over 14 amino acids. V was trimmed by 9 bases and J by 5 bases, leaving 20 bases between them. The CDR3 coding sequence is TGTGCCAGTTCTCCCGACATCTGGGGCGACGAGCAGTACTTC. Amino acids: CASSPDIWGDEQYF.

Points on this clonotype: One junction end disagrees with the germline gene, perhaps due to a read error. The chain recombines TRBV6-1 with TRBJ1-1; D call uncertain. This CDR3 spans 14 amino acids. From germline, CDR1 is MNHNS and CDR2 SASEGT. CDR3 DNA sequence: TGTACCAGCAGTGGAACGGGAGCGGGTTATGAAGCTTTCTTT. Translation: CTSSGTGAGYEAFF.

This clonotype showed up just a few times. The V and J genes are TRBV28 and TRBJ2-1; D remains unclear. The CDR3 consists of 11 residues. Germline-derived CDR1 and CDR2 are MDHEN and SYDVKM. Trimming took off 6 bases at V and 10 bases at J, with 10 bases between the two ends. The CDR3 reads CASRAIREQFF. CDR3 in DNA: TGTGCCAGCAGGGCGATTCGGGAGCAGTTCTTC.

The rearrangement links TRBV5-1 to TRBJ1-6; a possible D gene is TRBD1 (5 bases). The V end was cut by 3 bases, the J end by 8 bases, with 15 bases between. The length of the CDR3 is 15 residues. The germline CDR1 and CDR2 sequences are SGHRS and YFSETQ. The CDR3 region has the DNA TGCGCCAGCAGCTCACTCAGGGAGGGAGATTCACCCCTCCACTTT. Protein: CASSSLREGDSPLHF. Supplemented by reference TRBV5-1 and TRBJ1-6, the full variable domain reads KAGVTQTPRYLIKTRGQQVTLSCSPISGHRSVSWYQQTPGQGLQFLFEYFSETQRNKGNFPGRFSGRQFSNSRSEMNVSTLELGDSALYLCASSSLREGDSPLHFGNGTRLTVT.

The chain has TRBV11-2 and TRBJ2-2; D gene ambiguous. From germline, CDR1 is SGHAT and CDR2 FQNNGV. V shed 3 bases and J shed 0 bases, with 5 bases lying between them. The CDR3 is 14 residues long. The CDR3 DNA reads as TGTGCCAGCAGCTTGGTTACGAACACCGGGGAGCTGTTTTTT. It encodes CASSLVTNTGELFF. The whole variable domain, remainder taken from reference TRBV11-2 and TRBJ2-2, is EAGVAQSPRYKIIEKRQSVAFWCNPISGHATLYWYQQILGQGPKLLIQFQNNGVVDDSQLPKDRFSAERLKGVDSTLKIQPAKLEDSAVYLCASSLVTNTGELFFGEGSRLTVL.

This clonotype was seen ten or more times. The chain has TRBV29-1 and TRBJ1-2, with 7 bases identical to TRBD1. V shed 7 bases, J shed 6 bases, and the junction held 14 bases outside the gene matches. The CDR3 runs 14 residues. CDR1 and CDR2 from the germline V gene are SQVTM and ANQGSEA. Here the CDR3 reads CSGRSIQGSDGYTF. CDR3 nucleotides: TGCAGCGGAAGATCAATACAGGGGTCGGATGGCTACACCTTC.

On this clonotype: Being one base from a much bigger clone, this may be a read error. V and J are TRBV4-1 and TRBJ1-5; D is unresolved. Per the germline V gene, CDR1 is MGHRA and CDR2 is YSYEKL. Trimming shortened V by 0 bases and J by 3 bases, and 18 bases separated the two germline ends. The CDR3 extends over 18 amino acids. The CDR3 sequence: CASSQDFFPEDTNQPQHF. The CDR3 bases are TGCGCCAGCAGCCAAGATTTCTTTCCGGAAGACACCAATCAGCCCCAGCATTTT.

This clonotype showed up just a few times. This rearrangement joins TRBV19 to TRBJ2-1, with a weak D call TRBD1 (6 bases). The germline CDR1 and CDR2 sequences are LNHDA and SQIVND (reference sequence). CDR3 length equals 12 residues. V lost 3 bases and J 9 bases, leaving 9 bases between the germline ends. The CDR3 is CASSMSGAEQFF. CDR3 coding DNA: TGTGCCAGTAGTATGTCAGGGGCTGAGCAGTTCTTC.